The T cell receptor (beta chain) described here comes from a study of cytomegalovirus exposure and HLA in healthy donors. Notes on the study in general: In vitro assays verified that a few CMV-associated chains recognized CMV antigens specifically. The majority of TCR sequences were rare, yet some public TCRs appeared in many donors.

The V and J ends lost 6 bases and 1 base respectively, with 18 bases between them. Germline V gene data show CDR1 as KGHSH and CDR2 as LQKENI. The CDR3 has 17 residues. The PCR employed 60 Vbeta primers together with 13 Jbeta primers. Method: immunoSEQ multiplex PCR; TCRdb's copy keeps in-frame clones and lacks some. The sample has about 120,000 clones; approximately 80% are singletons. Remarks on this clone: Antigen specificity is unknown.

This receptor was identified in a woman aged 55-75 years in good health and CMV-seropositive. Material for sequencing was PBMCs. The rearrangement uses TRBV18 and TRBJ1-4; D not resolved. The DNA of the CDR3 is TGTGCCAGCTCGCGCACTCTTCCAGGACTAACTAATGAAAAACTGTTTTTT. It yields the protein CASSRTLPGLTNEKLFF.